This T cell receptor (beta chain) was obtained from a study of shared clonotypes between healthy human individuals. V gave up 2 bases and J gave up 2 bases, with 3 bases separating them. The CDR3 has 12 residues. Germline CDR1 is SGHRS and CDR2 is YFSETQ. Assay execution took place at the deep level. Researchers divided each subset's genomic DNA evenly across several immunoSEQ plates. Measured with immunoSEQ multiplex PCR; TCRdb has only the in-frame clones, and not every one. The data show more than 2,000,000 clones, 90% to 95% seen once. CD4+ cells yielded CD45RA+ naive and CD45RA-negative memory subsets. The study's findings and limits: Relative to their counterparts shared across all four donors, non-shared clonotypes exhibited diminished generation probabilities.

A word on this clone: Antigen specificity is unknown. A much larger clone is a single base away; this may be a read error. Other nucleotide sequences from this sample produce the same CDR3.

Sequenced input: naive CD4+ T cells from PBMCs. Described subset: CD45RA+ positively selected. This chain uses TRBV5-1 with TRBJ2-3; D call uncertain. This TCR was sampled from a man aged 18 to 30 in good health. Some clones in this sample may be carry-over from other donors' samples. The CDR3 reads CASSFNTDTQYF. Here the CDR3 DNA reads TGCGCCAGCAGCTTTAACACAGATACGCAGTATTTT.